This entry lists 4 T cell receptor beta chains sequenced from one sample in a study of beta chain features in type 1 diabetes. Findings and caveats of the study: Across all four CD4+ subsets, people with type 1 diabetes showed modestly shorter TCRB CDR3s.

Since all of the isolated RNA was reverse transcribed, expressed TCRB transcripts were what got sequenced. Using immunoSEQ multiplex PCR, the repertoire was profiled, and TCRdb retains in-frame clones only, with some absent. The sample lists around 160,000 clones; 50% to 70% were seen once. Their specific antigens are unknown. Sequencing was carried out using naive CD4+ T cells from blood. These receptors came from a man in his thirties or forties with type 1 diabetes.

There are a few counts of this clone. The rearrangement uses TRBV16 and TRBJ1-1; a possible D gene is TRBD1 (5 bases). V was pared by 0 bases and J by 9 bases, with 11 bases between. CDR3 size: 13 residues. From germline, CDR1 is KGHSY and CDR2 FQNENV. CDR3 residues: CASSQSPQGKAFF. Written as DNA, the CDR3 is TGTGCCAGCAGCCAATCTCCTCAGGGAAAAGCTTTCTTT.

Written as DNA, the CDR3 is TGCAGCGGGAAGGGGGCGAACACTGAAGCTTTCTTT. It is translated as CSGKGANTEAFF. This rearrangement joins TRBV29-1 to TRBJ1-1; 7 bases align to TRBD1. The V gene's germline CDR1 is SQVTM and CDR2 ANQGSEA. The CDR3 runs to 12 residues. V was clipped by 7 bases and J by 1 base; unmatched bases: 3.

The chain links TRBV27 to TRBJ1-2; TRBD1 might be the D (6 bases). The V end lost 5 bases, the J end lost 5 bases, and 12 bases lay between the germline ends. Germline loops: CDR1 MNHEY, CDR2 SMNVEV (reference sequence). CDR3 length: 13 residues. The CDR3 spells CASSPTGRYGYTF. CDR3 coding DNA: TGTGCCAGCAGTCCCACAGGGAGGTATGGCTACACCTTC.

This clone was seen just once. CDR3 sequence reads: CASSLEGSNQPQHF. The CDR3 DNA reads TGTGCCAGCAGCTTAGAGGGTAGCAATCAGCCCCAGCATTTT. The chain combines TRBV7-2 with TRBJ1-5; D is ambiguous. Germline CDR1 is SGHTA and CDR2 is FQGNSA. Trimming left V 1 base short and J 0 bases short, with 4 bases between. The CDR3 extends over 14 amino acids.